These 9 T cell receptor beta chains originate from one sample sequenced in a study of T and B cells in COVID-19 patients (dated by TCRdb to the early 2020s). Genomic DNA extracted from blood, in amounts of about 220-500 ng, served as the starting material for amplifying TRB repertoires. For sequencing, an Illumina MiSeq was employed. TRB rearrangements were amplified by multiplex PCR with BIOMED2 TRB-A/B primer pools. TCRdb handled the public reads itself, with Q25 trimming in fastp and clone calling in MiXCR, and kept productive beta chains. Identical CDR3 protein sequences are pooled into one entry, listed with their most common genes and DNA. Counted in this sample were 15,000 or so distinct CDR3 sequences; about a quarter of them appeared once. The ten largest clonotypes hold approximately 3.3% of the sample. The source material was blood. These receptors were taken from a human donor who had recovered from COVID-19.

Regarding this clonotype: A much larger clone is a single base away; this may be a read error. The chain links TRBV29-1 to TRBJ1-2; D gene ambiguous. V was shortened by 8 bases and J by 5 bases, with 12 bases between the two germline ends. This CDR3 spans 11 amino acids. The germline gives CDR1 SQVTM, CDR2 ANQGSEA. The CDR3 bases are TGCAGCTCAAAGATGGCATATGGCTACACCTTC. Protein sequence: CSSKMAYGYTF.

This clonotype was detected ten times or more. This chain connects TRBV19 to TRBJ2-4, with TRBD1 as a possible D gene (6 bases). This CDR3 is built from 13 residues. Germline V CDR1 and CDR2: LNHDA, SQIVND (reference sequence). Trimming took off 5 bases at V and 6 bases at J, with 11 bases between the two ends. CDR3 coding DNA: TGTGCCAGTAGTTTCCTACAGGGAAACATTCAGTACTTC. Encoded protein: CASSFLQGNIQYF.

This clonotype is deemed medium-sized. The chain combines TRBV29-1 with TRBJ1-5; no firm D call. Germline CDR1 reads SQVTM; CDR2 reads ANQGSEA. The CDR3 extends over 14 amino acids. The ends were cut back, 5 bases at V and 2 bases at J, with 13 bases in the middle. In nucleotides, the CDR3 is TGCAGCGTTACCGAGGGTTTGGGCAATCAGCCCCAGCATTTT. This codes for CSVTEGLGNQPQHF.

The chain joins TRBV11-3 to TRBJ2-1; 9 nucleotides line up with TRBD2. This CDR3 contains 15 residues. CDR1 is SGHNT and CDR2 is YENEEA in the germline V gene. V shed 2 bases, J shed 8 bases, and the junction held 7 bases outside the gene matches. The CDR3 DNA reads as TGTGCCAGCAGCTTATCGCGGGAGGGCCTGCATGAGCAGTTCTTC. Protein product: CASSLSREGLHEQFF. Variable domain in full (rest from reference TRBV11-3 and TRBJ2-1): EAGVVQSPRYKIIEKKQPVAFWCNPISGHNTLYWYLQNLGQGPELLIRYENEEAVDDSQLPKDRFSAERLKGVDSTLKIQPAELGDSAVYLCASSLSREGLHEQFFGPGTRLTVL.

This clonotype was recorded a few times. The chain carries TRBV7-9 and TRBJ2-7; TRBD1 aligns across 7 bases. Germline values: CDR1 SEHNR, CDR2 FQNEAQ (reference sequence). The V and J ends lost 1 base and 3 bases, in that order; junction bases with no gene match: 9. CDR3 size: 16 residues. CDR3 protein: CASSLVGTGEVYEQYF. The CDR3 region has the DNA TGTGCCAGCAGCTTAGTGGGAACAGGGGAAGTCTACGAGCAGTACTTC.

This clonotype occurred a few times. The chain is built from TRBV24-1 and TRBJ2-1; D is uncertain. V was pared by 3 bases and J by 3 bases, with 20 bases between. The CDR3 totals 18 residues. Per germline, CDR1 KGHDR and CDR2 SFDVKD. The CDR3 sequence is CATSDRKGRSAVYNEQFF. The CDR3 DNA follows: TGTGCCACCAGTGATAGAAAAGGGCGATCGGCAGTCTACAATGAGCAGTTCTTC.

This sequence joins TRBV7-2 and TRBJ2-5; D unclear. The CDR3 is 11 amino acids. V was trimmed by 5 bases and J by 0 bases, leaving 1 base between them. In germline, CDR1 is SGHTA, CDR2 FQGNSA. CDR3 in amino acids: CASSHQETQYF. CDR3 nucleotides: TGTGCCAGCAGCCACCAAGAGACCCAGTACTTC.

The J gene is TRBJ2-7, the V gene TRBV4-3; D gene uncertain. Germline CDR1 and CDR2: LGHNA and YSLEER. The V and J ends lost 3 bases and 0 bases respectively, with 6 bases between them. This CDR3 is 13 amino acids long. The CDR3 loop reads CASSQAVSYEQYF. CDR3 DNA: TGCGCCAGCAGCCAGGCCGTCTCCTACGAGCAGTACTTC.

The chain recombines TRBV18 with TRBJ1-6, with a possible D match to TRBD1 (5 bases). The CDR3 spans 14 residues. Germline lookup yields CDR1 KGHSH and CDR2 LQKENI. Trimming left V 6 bases short and J 4 bases short, with 10 bases between. CDR3 DNA sequence: TGTGCCAGCTCCCCGGGGCAGTATAATTCACCCCTCCACTTT. Residues: CASSPGQYNSPLHF.